This T cell receptor beta chain is drawn from a study of early T cells in non-severe SARS-CoV-2 infection. General study points: Sequences matched to VDJdb favored anti-spike CD8 responses, while private and CD4 specificities were missed.

CDR1 and CDR2 (germline): SEHNR, FQNEAQ (reference sequence). Trimming removed 5 bases from V and 2 bases from J; junction bases left unmatched: 7. The CDR3 sequence is 16 residues long. The library protocol tagged individual cDNA molecules with unique molecular identifiers. TCRdb redid the calling of the 5' RACE reads with MiXCR, one entry per CDR3 protein. The data show 80,000 to 100,000 distinct CDR3 sequences, over 9% seen once. Note on this clonotype: What it binds is not known.

The TCR sequence derives from an adult who was a healthcare worker with PCR-confirmed SARS-CoV-2 infection or an uninfected control (not recorded which). What was sequenced was whole blood. The V and J genes are TRBV7-9 and TRBJ2-7, with 12 nucleotides matching TRBD2. This CDR3 is CASSPPGLAGAYEQYF. The DNA of the CDR3 is TGTGCCAGCAGCCCCCCGGGACTAGCGGGCGCCTACGAGCAGTACTTC.